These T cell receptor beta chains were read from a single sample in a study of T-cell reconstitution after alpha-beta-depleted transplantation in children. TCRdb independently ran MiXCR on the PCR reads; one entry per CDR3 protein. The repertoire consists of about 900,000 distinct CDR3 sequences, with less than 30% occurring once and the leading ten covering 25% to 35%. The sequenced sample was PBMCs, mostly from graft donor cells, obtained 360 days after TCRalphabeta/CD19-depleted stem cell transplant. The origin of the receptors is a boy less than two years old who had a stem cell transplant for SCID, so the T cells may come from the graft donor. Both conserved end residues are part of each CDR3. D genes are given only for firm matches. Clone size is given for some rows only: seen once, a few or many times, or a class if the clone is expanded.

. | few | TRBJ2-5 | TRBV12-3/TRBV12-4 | CASSSRTPQETQYF | TGTGCCAGCAGTTCCAGGACACCACAAGAGACCCAGTACTTC
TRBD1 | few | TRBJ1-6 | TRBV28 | CASRTGTGWSPLHF | TGTGCCAGCAGGACCGGGACAGGGTGGTCACCCCTCCACTTT
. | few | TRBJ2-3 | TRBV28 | CASRQDSHTDTQYF | TGTGCCAGCAGACAGGACAGTCACACAGATACGCAGTATTTT
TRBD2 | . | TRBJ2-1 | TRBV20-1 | CSASWGLARREQFF | TGCAGTGCTAGCTGGGGACTAGCCCGGCGGGAGCAGTTCTTC
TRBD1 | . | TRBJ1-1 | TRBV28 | CASGSRQGGTEAFF | TGTGCCAGCGGATCCCGACAGGGAGGAACTGAAGCTTTCTTT
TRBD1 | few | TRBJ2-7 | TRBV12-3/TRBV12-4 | CASSLDLGTVSYEQYF | TGTGCCAGCAGTTTGGACCTCGGGACAGTCTCCTACGAGCAGTACTTC
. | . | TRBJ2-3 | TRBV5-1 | CASSLVPWGDTDTQYF | TGCGCCAGCAGCTTGGTACCCTGGGGGGACACAGATACGCAGTATTTT
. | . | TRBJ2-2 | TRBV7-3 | CVSSLQSGRPGGELFF | TGTGTCAGCAGCCTCCAGTCGGGACGCCCGGGCGGGGAGCTGTTTTTT
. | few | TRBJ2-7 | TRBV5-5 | CASSLDGTAFYEQYF | TGTGCCAGCAGCTTGGACGGGACTGCTTTCTACGAGCAGTACTTC
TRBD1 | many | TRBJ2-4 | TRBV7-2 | CASSREGTGGRGNIQYF | TGTGCCAGCAGCCGTGAAGGGACAGGGGGCAGGGGAAACATTCAGTACTTC
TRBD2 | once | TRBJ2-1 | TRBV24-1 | CATSDSHGFGGGPNEQFF | TGTGCCACCAGTGATAGCCACGGCTTTGGCGGGGGTCCCAATGAGCAGTTCTTC
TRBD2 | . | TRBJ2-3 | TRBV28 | CASSRGGAIDTQYF | TGTGCCAGCAGCCGCGGGGGGGCTATAGATACGCAGTATTTT
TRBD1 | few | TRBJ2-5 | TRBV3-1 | CASSHADRGQTQYF | TGTGCCAGCAGCCATGCTGACAGGGGGCAGACCCAGTACTTC
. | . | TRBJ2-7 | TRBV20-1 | CCAKNPLGLKGDEQYF | TGCTGTGCTAAAAACCCGCTGGGACTCAAAGGGGACGAGCAGTACTTC
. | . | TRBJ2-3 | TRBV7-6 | CASSPLSPGGTDTQYF | TGTGCCAGCAGCCCCTTGTCCCCAGGGGGCACAGATACGCAGTATTTT
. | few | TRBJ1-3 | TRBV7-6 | CASSSSRNTIYF | TGTGCCAGCAGCTCCAGTCGAAACACCATATATTTT
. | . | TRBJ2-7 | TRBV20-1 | CSARAPGGHSYEQYF | TGCAGTGCTAGAGCCCCCGGGGGGCACTCCTACGAGCAGTACTTC
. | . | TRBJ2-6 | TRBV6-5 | CASSYLSGTPGANVLTF | TGTGCCAGCAGTTACCTATCCGGGACTCCTGGGGCCAACGTCCTGACTTTC
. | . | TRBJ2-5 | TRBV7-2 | CASSLDTSRETQYF | TGTGCCAGCAGCTTAGATACTAGTCGAGAGACCCAGTACTTC
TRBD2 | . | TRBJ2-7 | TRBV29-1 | CSAQGTSGTYEQYF | TGCAGCGCCCAGGGGACTAGCGGGACCTACGAGCAGTACTTC
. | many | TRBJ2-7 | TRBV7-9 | CASSLGATPEQYF | TGTGCCAGCAGCTTAGGAGCCACTCCAGAGCAGTACTTC
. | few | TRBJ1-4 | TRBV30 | CAWRPVGHTGQYEKLFF | TGTGCCTGGAGACCCGTGGGGCACACAGGGCAGTATGAAAAACTGTTTTTT
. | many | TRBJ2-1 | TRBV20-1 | CSAPRLPHDEQFF | TGCAGTGCCCCCAGGCTGCCTCATGATGAGCAGTTCTTC
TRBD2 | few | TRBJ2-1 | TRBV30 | CAWMVSRGSGRFF | TGTGCCTGGATGGTGTCCCGGGGTAGCGGGCGGTTCTTC
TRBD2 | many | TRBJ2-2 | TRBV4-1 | CASSPRLAGDTGELFF | TGCGCCAGCAGCCCCCGACTAGCGGGGGACACCGGGGAGCTGTTTTTT
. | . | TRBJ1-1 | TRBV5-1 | CASSSERGAFF | TGCGCCAGCAGCTCGGAGCGGGGGGCTTTCTTT
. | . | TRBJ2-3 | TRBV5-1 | CASSLAERTTTDTQYF | TGCGCCAGCAGCTTGGCGGAGCGGACAACCACAGATACGCAGTATTTT
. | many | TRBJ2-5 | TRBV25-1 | CASSEPGAQETQYF | TGTGCCAGCAGTGAACCGGGGGCCCAAGAGACCCAGTACTTC
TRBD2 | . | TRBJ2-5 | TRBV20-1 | CSASLTSGRETQYF | TGCAGTGCTAGTTTGACTAGCGGACGAGAGACCCAGTACTTC
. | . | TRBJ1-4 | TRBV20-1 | CSARVYNEKLFF | TGCAGTGCTAGAGTCTACAATGAAAAACTGTTTTTT
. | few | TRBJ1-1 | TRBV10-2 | CASRVGDLEAFF | TGCGCCAGCAGAGTAGGGGACCTTGAAGCTTTCTTT
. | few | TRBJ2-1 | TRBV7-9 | CASSRFLLTETYNEQFF | TGTGCCAGCAGCCGATTCTTGCTCACTGAAACCTACAATGAGCAGTTCTTC
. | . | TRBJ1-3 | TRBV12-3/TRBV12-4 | CASSSANSHSGNTIYF | TGTGCCAGCAGTTCGGCCAACAGTCACTCTGGAAACACCATATATTTT
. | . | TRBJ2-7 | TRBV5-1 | CASSGRPDSFGEQYF | TGCGCCAGCAGCGGGCGACCGGACAGTTTCGGCGAGCAGTACTTC
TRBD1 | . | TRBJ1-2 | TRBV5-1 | CASSSNGQGLNYGYTF | TGCGCCAGCAGCTCTAATGGACAGGGCCTCAACTATGGCTACACCTTC
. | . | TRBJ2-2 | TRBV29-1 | CSVVGATNTGELFF | TGCAGCGTTGTTGGGGCCACAAACACCGGGGAGCTGTTTTTT
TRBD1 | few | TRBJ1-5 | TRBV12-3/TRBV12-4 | CASTHGTVNQPQHF | TGTGCCAGCACCCATGGGACAGTGAATCAGCCCCAGCATTTT
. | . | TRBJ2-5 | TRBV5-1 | CASSLADTRMGETQYF | TGCGCCAGCAGCTTGGCTGACACTCGAATGGGAGAGACCCAGTACTTC
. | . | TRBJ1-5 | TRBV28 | CASHAGLINQPQHF | TGTGCCAGTCATGCGGGGCTGATAAATCAGCCCCAGCATTTT
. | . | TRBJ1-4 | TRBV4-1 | CASSHLDGVRKLANEKLFF | TGCGCCAGCAGCCACCTAGATGGGGTGAGGAAGCTAGCTAATGAAAAACTGTTTTTT